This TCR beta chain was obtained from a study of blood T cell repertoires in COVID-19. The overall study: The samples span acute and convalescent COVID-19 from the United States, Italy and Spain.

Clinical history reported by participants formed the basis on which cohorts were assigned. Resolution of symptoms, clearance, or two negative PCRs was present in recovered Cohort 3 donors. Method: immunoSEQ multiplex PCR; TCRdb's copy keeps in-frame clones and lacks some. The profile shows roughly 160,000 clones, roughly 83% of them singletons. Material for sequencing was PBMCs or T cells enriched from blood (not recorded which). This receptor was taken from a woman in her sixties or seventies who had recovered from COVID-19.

In DNA, the CDR3 is TGTGCTAGTGGTTTGGCCCCAAGGACAGACAAATACCGGTCCGGGGAGCTGTTTTTT. Translated: CASGLAPRTDKYRSGELFF. The rearrangement links TRBV12-5 to TRBJ2-2, with a possible D match to TRBD1 (6 bases). Deletions cut 1 base from V and 6 bases from J, with 24 bases between. Germline CDR1 is LGHNT and CDR2 is FRNRAP. This CDR3 is 19 amino acids long.